Below are 25 T cell receptor beta chains sequenced from a single sample in a study of CD8 T cells in ankylosing spondylitis. TCRdb itself ran the 5' RACE reads through MiXCR, one entry per CDR3 protein. Here the sample spans more than 150,000 distinct CDR3 sequences, about 18% being singletons. The sample was blood, either unsorted or a sorted T cell fraction (not recorded which). These receptors were collected from a male donor aged 10 to 30 with ankylosing spondylitis or in good health (not recorded which).

This clonotype was observed at least ten times. The J gene is TRBJ1-2, the V gene TRBV9, with D unresolved. The CDR3 consists of 14 residues. Trimming shortened V by 0 bases and J by 4 bases, and 10 bases separated the two germline ends. CDR1 and CDR2 from the germline V gene are SGDLS and YYNGEE. This chain's CDR3 is CASSVDSGPYGYTF. As DNA, the CDR3 is TGTGCCAGCAGCGTAGATTCGGGTCCCTATGGCTACACCTTC. The variable domain in full, with the rest retrieved from reference TRBV9 and TRBJ1-2, is DSGVTQTPKHLITATGQRVTLRCSPRSGDLSVYWYQQSLDQGLQFLIQYYNGEERAKGNILERFSAQQFPDLHSELNLSSLELGDSALYFCASSVDSGPYGYTFGSGTRLTVV.

V and J are TRBV2 and TRBJ1-3; D call uncertain. CDR1 is SNHLY, CDR2 FYNNEI, per germline. This CDR3 is 14 amino acids long. Deletions cut 1 base from V and 3 bases from J, with 7 bases between. CDR3 sequence (DNA): TGTGCCAGCAGTGAAGGTTCGGTTGGAAACACCATATATTTT. It codes for CASSEGSVGNTIYF.

This clonotype was observed at least ten times. The chain uses TRBV6-1 and TRBJ2-4; TRBD1 might be the D (5 bases). CDR3 length: 14 amino acids. V was clipped by 1 base and J by 9 bases, with 13 bases between them. The germline V gene encodes CDR1 MNHNS and CDR2 SASEGT. The CDR3 nucleotides are TGTGCCAGCAGTGAAGAGGGGCGCCAAGGCATTCAGTACTTC. Translated: CASSEEGRQGIQYF.

This clonotype was seen repeatedly, ten times or more. The chain recombines TRBV7-3 with TRBJ2-1; tentative D call: TRBD2 (5 bases). There are 13 residues in the CDR3. V was shortened by 2 bases and J by 8 bases, with 10 bases between the two germline ends. Germline V gene lookup returns CDR1 SGHTA and CDR2 FQGTGA. The CDR3: CASSLGLRDEQFF. CDR3 DNA sequence: TGTGCCAGCAGCTTAGGGCTGAGGGATGAGCAGTTCTTC.

The genes are TRBV30 and TRBJ2-4; D is unclear. The CDR3 has 16 amino acids. Germline V gene lookup returns CDR1 GTSNPN and CDR2 SVGIG (reference sequence). V was trimmed by 3 bases and J by 0 bases, leaving 15 bases between them. This CDR3 reads CAWSGPTLLAKNIQYF. In DNA, the CDR3 is TGTGCCTGGAGCGGGCCTACCCTCCTAGCCAAAAACATTCAGTACTTC.

Many counts were recorded for this clonotype. CDR3 sequence: CASSHDRGRRNTEAFF. Here the CDR3 DNA reads TGTGCCAGCAGCCATGACAGGGGAAGAAGAAACACTGAAGCTTTCTTT. This chain uses TRBV14 with TRBJ1-1; 8 bases align to TRBD1. The CDR3 is made up of 16 amino acids. V shed 3 bases, J shed 2 bases, and the junction held 8 bases outside the gene matches. Germline values: CDR1 SGHDN, CDR2 FVKESK.

This clonotype was recorded at least ten times. J is TRBJ2-7 and V is TRBV5-1; D is perhaps TRBD1 (5 bases). CDR3 length: 15 amino acids. V lost 0 bases, J lost 3 bases, and 13 bases lay in between. CDR1 is SGHRS and CDR2 is YFSETQ in the germline V gene. CDR3 protein: CASSLEANQGYEQYF. Written as DNA, the CDR3 is TGCGCCAGCAGCTTGGAGGCGAATCAGGGCTACGAGCAGTACTTC. Complete variable domain (other parts from reference TRBV5-1 and TRBJ2-7): KAGVTQTPRYLIKTRGQQVTLSCSPISGHRSVSWYQQTPGQGLQFLFEYFSETQRNKGNFPGRFSGRQFSNSRSEMNVSTLELGDSALYLCASSLEANQGYEQYFGPGTRLTVT.

There are many counts of this clonotype. For the CDR3, the DNA is TGTGCCAGCAGCCAAGAGTCTAGGACACACACAGATACGCAGTATTTT. This translates into CASSQESRTHTDTQYF. The gene calls are TRBV4-2 and TRBJ2-3; D is perhaps TRBD1 (5 bases). This CDR3 region has 16 residues. Germline values: CDR1 LGHNA, CDR2 YNFKEQ. Trimming shortened V by 0 bases and J by 2 bases, and 12 bases separated the two germline ends.

This clonotype occurred many times. The chain has TRBV20-1 and TRBJ2-1, with 8 bases identical to TRBD2. CDR3 length: 14 residues. Trimming cost V 7 bases and J 6 bases; bases outside gene matches: 11. Per the germline V gene, CDR1 is DFQATT and CDR2 is SNEGSKA (reference sequence). DNA for the CDR3: TGCAGTGGCGTTTCCGGGAGGGCCTTCAATGAGCAGTTCTTC. This translates into CSGVSGRAFNEQFF.

This clonotype occurred many times. The chain employs TRBV7-9 and TRBJ2-1; either TRBD1 or TRBD2 may fit D (5 bases each). This CDR3 contains 18 residues. Trimming left V 4 bases short and J 2 bases short, with 21 bases between. Germline V gene lookup returns CDR1 SEHNR and CDR2 FQNEAQ (reference sequence). CDR3 in DNA: TGTGCCAGCAGCTCCCGGGACCACGAACTACAAGCCTACAATGAGCAGTTCTTC. Translated: CASSSRDHELQAYNEQFF.

In this sample, this clonotype turned up many times. The V gene is TRBV12-3 or TRBV12-4, the J gene TRBJ2-1; a weak D match, TRBD2 (6 bases). This CDR3 comprises 13 residues. Trimming stripped 6 bases from V and 16 bases from J, with 22 bases between. DNA of the CDR3: TGTGCCAGCAGCTGGGGCCCAGAGCGGGTGTTATTCTTC. Amino acid sequence: CASSWGPERVLFF.

This clonotype was detected many times. V and J are TRBV6-1 and TRBJ2-1; D is possibly TRBD1 (6 bases). Deletions cut 5 bases from V and 5 bases from J, with 13 bases between. The length of the CDR3 is 14 residues. The germline CDR1 and CDR2 sequences are MNHNS and SASEGT. The CDR3 protein is CASSSPGHHNEQFF. CDR3 nucleotide sequence: TGTGCCAGCAGTTCGCCGGGACACCACAATGAGCAGTTCTTC.

This clonotype was recorded at least ten times. The chain employs TRBV7-2 and TRBJ2-5; 16 nucleotides match TRBD2. V lost 5 bases, J lost 6 bases, and 6 bases stayed unmatched. CDR1 SGHTA and CDR2 FQGNSA come from the germline V gene. The CDR3 runs 16 residues. The CDR3 here is CASSPGLAGGAKTQYF. CDR3 DNA sequence: TGTGCCAGCAGCCCGGGACTAGCGGGAGGGGCTAAGACCCAGTACTTC.

This clonotype showed up many times. The rearrangement joins TRBV29-1 to TRBJ2-1; TRBD2 matches at 8 bases. Germline V gene data show CDR1 as SQVTM and CDR2 as ANQGSEA. After removal of 4 bases from V and 8 bases from J, the junction contained 7 bases not matched to a gene. The CDR3 sequence is 13 residues long. The CDR3 protein is CSVVGTRADEQFF. The CDR3 bases are TGCAGCGTTGTGGGGACTAGGGCCGATGAGCAGTTCTTC.

This clonotype was observed many times. The chain has TRBV20-1 and TRBJ2-1, with 11 bases matching TRBD2. Unmatched junction bases numbered 6, after V lost 2 bases and J lost 0 bases. From germline, CDR1 is DFQATT and CDR2 SNEGSKA (reference sequence). The length of the CDR3 is 17 residues. CDR3 sequence reads: CSARIAGGDSSYNEQFF. CDR3 sequence (DNA): TGCAGTGCTAGAATAGCGGGAGGGGATAGCTCCTACAATGAGCAGTTCTTC.

This clonotype was counted at least ten times. The chain has TRBV6-2 or TRBV6-3 and TRBJ2-1; the D gene is possibly TRBD2 (6 bases). The V end lost 6 bases, the J end lost 7 bases, and 16 bases lay between the germline ends. Germline loops: CDR1 MNHEY, CDR2 SVGEGT. CDR3 length: 14 amino acids. The CDR3 DNA is TGTGCCAGCAGCCCGCCTAGCGCTACGAATGAGCAGTTCTTC. Its protein product is CASSPPSATNEQFF.

This clonotype was found many times. Written as DNA, the CDR3 is TGTGCCAGCAGTGTTTCCGTCCTGACTTTC. The encoded protein is CASSVSVLTF. The chain employs TRBV2 and TRBJ2-6, with D unresolved. The V gene's germline CDR1 is SNHLY and CDR2 FYNNEI. The V end was cut by 4 bases, the J end by 12 bases, with 4 bases between. The CDR3 sequence is 10 residues long. Full variable domain (outside the CDR3, taken from reference TRBV2 and TRBJ2-6): EPEVTQTPSHQVTQMGQEVILRCVPISNHLYFYWYRQILGQKVEFLVSFYNNEISEKSEIFDDQFSVERPDGSNFTLKIRSTKLEDSAMYFCASSVSVLTFGAGSRLTVL.

This clonotype was counted ten times or more. The chain uses TRBV11-2 and TRBJ2-1; 7 nucleotides match TRBD1. Trimming cost V 4 bases and J 1 base; bases outside gene matches: 10. CDR3 size: 17 residues. The germline V gene has CDR1 SGHAT and CDR2 FQNNGV. The CDR3 DNA is TGTGCCAGCAGCTACCCGTACAGGGGTAGGTCCTACAATGAGCAGTTCTTC. This sequence encodes CASSYPYRGRSYNEQFF. Combining the CDR3 with reference TRBV11-2 and TRBJ2-1 gives the whole variable domain EAGVAQSPRYKIIEKRQSVAFWCNPISGHATLYWYQQILGQGPKLLIQFQNNGVVDDSQLPKDRFSAERLKGVDSTLKIQPAKLEDSAVYLCASSYPYRGRSYNEQFFGPGTRLTVL.

At least ten counts were recorded for this clonotype. V gene TRBV12-3 or TRBV12-4 combines with J gene TRBJ2-5; D not resolved. The ends were cut back, 5 bases at V and 0 bases at J, with 7 bases in the middle. The CDR3 extends over 13 amino acids. In DNA form, the CDR3 reads TGTGCCAGCAGTACACCCTACCAAGAGACCCAGTACTTC. The encoded protein is CASSTPYQETQYF.

The rearrangement joins TRBV7-9 to TRBJ2-1, with TRBD2 matching over 9 bases. The germline gives CDR1 SEHNR, CDR2 FQNEAQ (reference sequence). The ends lost 5 bases at V and 2 bases at J; junction bases unmatched: 7. This CDR3 contains 16 residues. CDR3 sequence reads: CASSLRAGGTYNEQFF. The CDR3 DNA is TGTGCCAGCAGCCTTAGGGCGGGAGGGACCTACAATGAGCAGTTCTTC.

The table lists this clonotype with many counts. V is TRBV18 and J is TRBJ2-7; TRBD1 or TRBD2 may be the D gene (6 bases each). Trimming left V 1 base short and J 3 bases short, with 7 bases between. In germline, CDR1 is KGHSH, CDR2 LQKENI. The length of the CDR3 is 13 residues. The CDR3 loop reads CASSPQGGYEQYF. As DNA, the CDR3 is TGTGCCAGCTCACCACAGGGGGGCTACGAGCAGTACTTC.

V gene TRBV2 combines with J gene TRBJ2-3; TRBD2 might be the D (5 bases). Germline loops: CDR1 SNHLY, CDR2 FYNNEI. V was shortened by 8 bases and J by 5 bases, with 14 bases between the two germline ends. The CDR3 length is 13 residues. The CDR3, as DNA: TGTGCCAGCTCGGACGCGGGCCGAGATACGCAGTATTTT. It yields the protein CASSDAGRDTQYF.

This clonotype showed up just a few times. This chain connects TRBV7-9 to TRBJ2-5; 13 positions match TRBD2. Germline V lookup: CDR1 SEHNR, CDR2 FQNEAQ (reference sequence). The J segment lost 3 bases and the V segment lost 2 bases, leaving 18 bases of the junction unmatched. There are 21 residues in the CDR3. CDR3 region: CASSLLSGLAGDPRIKETQYF. CDR3 sequence (DNA): TGTGCCAGCAGCTTACTAAGCGGACTAGCGGGGGACCCACGAATCAAAGAGACCCAGTACTTC.

This clonotype was counted many times. This chain uses TRBV7-2 with TRBJ2-7, with 8 positions matching TRBD1. The CDR3 totals 14 residues. V was clipped by 4 bases and J by 3 bases; unmatched bases: 5. Germline V lookup: CDR1 SGHTA, CDR2 FQGNSA. This chain's CDR3 is CASSSQGAGYEQYF. The CDR3, as DNA: TGTGCCAGCAGCTCCCAGGGGGCGGGCTACGAGCAGTACTTC. The entire variable domain, with the rest obtained from reference TRBV7-2 and TRBJ2-7, is as follows: GAGVSQSPSNKVTEKGKDVELRCDPISGHTALYWYRQSLGQGLEFLIYFQGNSAPDKSGLPSDRFSAERTGGSVSTLTIQRTQQEDSAVYLCASSSQGAGYEQYFGPGTRLTVT.

This clonotype was seen ten or more times. The gene calls are TRBV20-1 and TRBJ2-1; no clear D gene. With 0 bases removed from V and 0 bases from J, the gap between germline ends came to 9 bases. The CDR3 is 15 residues long. Germline V CDR1 and CDR2: DFQATT, SNEGSKA (reference sequence). The CDR3 loop reads CSARDSRDSYNEQFF. The CDR3 DNA is TGCAGTGCTAGAGATTCCCGCGACTCCTACAATGAGCAGTTCTTC.